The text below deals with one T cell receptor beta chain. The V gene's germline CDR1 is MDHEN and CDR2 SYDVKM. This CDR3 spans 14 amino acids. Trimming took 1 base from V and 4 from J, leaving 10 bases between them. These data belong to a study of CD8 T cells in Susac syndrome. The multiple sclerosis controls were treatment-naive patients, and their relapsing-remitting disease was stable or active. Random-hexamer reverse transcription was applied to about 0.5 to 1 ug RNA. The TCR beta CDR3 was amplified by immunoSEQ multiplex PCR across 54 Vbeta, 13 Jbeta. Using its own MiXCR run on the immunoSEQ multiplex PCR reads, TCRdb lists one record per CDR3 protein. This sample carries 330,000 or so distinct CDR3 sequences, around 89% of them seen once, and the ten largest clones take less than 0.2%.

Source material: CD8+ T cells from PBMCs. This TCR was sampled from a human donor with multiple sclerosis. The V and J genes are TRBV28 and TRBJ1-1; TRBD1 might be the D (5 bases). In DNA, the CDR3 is TGTGCCAGCAGTTTATTCCGGGGCGGCACTGAAGCTTTCTTT. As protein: CASSLFRGGTEAFF.